This entry concerns a single TCR beta chain. Its antigen is not known. The repertoire was sequenced with immunoSEQ multiplex PCR; TCRdb's copy has only in-frame clones and lacks some. The table records around 94,000 clones, around nine tenths of them present only once. The V and J ends lost 3 bases and 0 bases, in that order; junction bases with no gene match: 10. The germline CDR1 and CDR2 sequences are KGHSH and LQKENI. The CDR3 is 20 residues long. These data come from a study of OX40 agonist ivuxolimab in advanced cancers. Regarding the study as a whole: There were, on average, more expanded clones in CD8+ T cells than in CD4+.

Any history of autoimmune disease or systemic immunosuppression disqualified patients. This chain connects TRBV18 to TRBJ2-1, with TRBD2 identical over 14 bases. The sequence was collected from an adult with an advanced solid tumor such as melanoma, head and neck, liver or kidney cancer. Specimen: CD4+ or CD8+ T cells sorted from blood, collected in a trial of the OX40 agonist ivuxolimab. CDR3 DNA: TGTGCCAGCTCACCGAGGGGGACTAGCGGGAGCGGGGGCTCCTACAATGAGCAGTTCTTC. Residues: CASSPRGTSGSGGSYNEQFF.